This is a list of T cell receptor beta chains from one sample in a study of blood T cell repertoires in COVID-19. Generated by immunoSEQ multiplex PCR, the TCRdb table keeps only in-frame clones and is missing some. Seen here are 55,000 to 80,000 clones, about three quarters observed once, and the top ten hold roughly 9.2%. Sequenced input: peripheral blood. The receptors shown here come from a human donor in a cohort sampled during active COVID-19. CDR3s include the opening cysteine and the closing phenylalanine or tryptophan. A D gene is named only where the DNA matches it firmly. Clone size is not always given. Where it is, it says once, few, many or a class for expanded clones.

d_call: .; j_call: TRBJ2-7; cdr3_length: 15; v_call: TRBV7-9; clone_size: many; cdr3_aa: CASSLIGPLRGEQYF; cdr3_nt: TGTGCCAGCAGCTTAATCGGACCCCTAAGGGGGGAGCAGTACTTC
d_call: .; j_call: TRBJ2-3; cdr3_length: 17; v_call: TRBV4-1; clone_size: .; cdr3_aa: CASSQGRGSSFTDTQYF; cdr3_nt: TGCGCCAGCAGCCAAGGTCGAGGGAGCTCCTTCACAGATACGCAGTATTTT
d_call: .; j_call: TRBJ2-5; cdr3_length: 11; v_call: TRBV29-1; clone_size: .; cdr3_aa: CSVEPQSAQYF; cdr3_nt: TGCAGCGTTGAGCCGCAGAGCGCCCAGTACTTC
d_call: .; j_call: TRBJ2-7; cdr3_length: 15; v_call: TRBV5-1; clone_size: few; cdr3_aa: CASSLALEGLREQYF; cdr3_nt: TGCGCCAGCAGCTTGGCCCTCGAGGGTTTGCGCGAGCAGTACTTC
d_call: TRBD2; j_call: TRBJ2-1; cdr3_length: 16; v_call: TRBV7-9; clone_size: once; cdr3_aa: CASSLLAAGGPNEQFF; cdr3_nt: TGTGCCAGCAGCTTACTGGCGGCGGGAGGGCCCAATGAGCAGTTCTTC
d_call: TRBD2; j_call: TRBJ2-6; cdr3_length: 19; v_call: TRBV3-1/TRBV3-2; clone_size: .; cdr3_aa: CASSPRTSASVSGANVLTF; cdr3_nt: TGTGCCAGCAGCCCAAGGACTAGCGCTTCTGTCTCTGGGGCCAACGTCCTGACTTTC
d_call: TRBD2; j_call: TRBJ2-7; cdr3_length: 11; v_call: TRBV4-1; clone_size: .; cdr3_aa: CASSQGGGVYF; cdr3_nt: TGCGCCAGCAGCCAAGGGGGAGGGGTGTACTTC
d_call: TRBD1; j_call: TRBJ2-1; cdr3_length: 14; v_call: TRBV7-9; clone_size: .; cdr3_aa: CASSSRQGGNEQFF; cdr3_nt: TGTGCCAGCAGCTCCAGACAGGGTGGGAATGAGCAGTTCTTC
d_call: TRBD1; j_call: TRBJ1-4; cdr3_length: 15; v_call: TRBV27; clone_size: .; cdr3_aa: CASSLLGDRAEKLFF; cdr3_nt: TGTGCCAGCAGTTTGTTGGGGGACAGGGCTGAAAAACTGTTTTTT
d_call: .; j_call: TRBJ2-7; cdr3_length: 14; v_call: TRBV11-2; clone_size: .; cdr3_aa: CASSLAGAVYEQYF; cdr3_nt: TGTGCCAGCAGCTTAGCGGGAGCTGTCTACGAGCAGTACTTC
d_call: TRBD2; j_call: TRBJ2-3; cdr3_length: 16; v_call: TRBV9; clone_size: few; cdr3_aa: CASSPEGTSGRDTQYF; cdr3_nt: TGTGCCAGCAGCCCTGAAGGGACTAGCGGGAGAGATACGCAGTATTTT
d_call: TRBD1; j_call: TRBJ1-1; cdr3_length: 12; v_call: TRBV28; clone_size: few; cdr3_aa: CASSPSGGGAFF; cdr3_nt: TGTGCCAGCAGCCCCTCAGGGGGTGGCGCTTTCTTT
d_call: .; j_call: TRBJ2-2; cdr3_length: 14; v_call: TRBV28; clone_size: .; cdr3_aa: CASSPLTVTGELFF; cdr3_nt: TGTGCCAGCAGTCCCCTTACGGTGACCGGGGAGCTGTTTTTT
d_call: TRBD1; j_call: TRBJ2-5; cdr3_length: 15; v_call: TRBV3-1/TRBV3-2; clone_size: few; cdr3_aa: CASSQGQGAQETQYF; cdr3_nt: TGTGCCAGCAGCCAAGGGCAGGGGGCACAAGAGACCCAGTACTTC
d_call: TRBD2; j_call: TRBJ2-5; cdr3_length: 14; v_call: TRBV7-8; clone_size: .; cdr3_aa: CASRTIAGLETQYF; cdr3_nt: TGTGCCAGCAGGACCATAGCGGGGTTAGAGACCCAGTACTTC
d_call: .; j_call: TRBJ1-1; cdr3_length: 17; v_call: TRBV28; clone_size: .; cdr3_aa: CASIERGTSSMNTEAFF; cdr3_nt: TGTGCCAGCATCGAACGCGGGACCTCCAGCATGAACACTGAAGCTTTCTTT
d_call: .; j_call: TRBJ2-2; cdr3_length: 13; v_call: TRBV11-3; clone_size: .; cdr3_aa: CASSPPSGGELFF; cdr3_nt: TGTGCCAGCAGCCCCCCTAGTGGGGGGGAGCTGTTTTTT
d_call: .; j_call: TRBJ1-5; cdr3_length: 15; v_call: TRBV7-9; clone_size: .; cdr3_aa: CASSLGGVINQPQHF; cdr3_nt: TGTGCCAGCAGCTTAGGCGGAGTAATAAATCAGCCCCAGCATTTT
d_call: .; j_call: TRBJ2-7; cdr3_length: 13; v_call: TRBV6-5; clone_size: .; cdr3_aa: CASSRGAFYEQYF; cdr3_nt: TGTGCCAGCAGTCGAGGCGCCTTTTACGAGCAGTACTTC
d_call: TRBD1; j_call: TRBJ1-6; cdr3_length: 16; v_call: TRBV4-1; clone_size: .; cdr3_aa: CASSQVPTGFNSPLHF; cdr3_nt: TGCGCCAGCAGCCAAGTCCCGACAGGGTTTAATTCACCCCTCCACTTT
d_call: .; j_call: TRBJ2-3; cdr3_length: 13; v_call: TRBV19; clone_size: .; cdr3_aa: CASSARDEDTQYF; cdr3_nt: TGTGCCAGTAGTGCCCGAGATGAAGATACGCAGTATTTT
d_call: .; j_call: TRBJ2-2; cdr3_length: 13; v_call: TRBV11-2; clone_size: once; cdr3_aa: CASSSEYTGELFF; cdr3_nt: TGTGCCAGCAGCTCCGAGTATACCGGGGAGCTGTTTTTT
d_call: .; j_call: TRBJ2-5; cdr3_length: 12; v_call: TRBV30; clone_size: once; cdr3_aa: CAWSVSRETQYF; cdr3_nt: TGTGCCTGGAGTGTATCCCGAGAGACCCAGTACTTC
d_call: .; j_call: TRBJ2-7; cdr3_length: 17; v_call: TRBV18; clone_size: .; cdr3_aa: CASSPEYYGVMNYEQYF; cdr3_nt: TGTGCCAGCTCACCTGAATACTATGGAGTAATGAACTACGAGCAGTACTTC
d_call: .; j_call: TRBJ2-3; cdr3_length: 16; v_call: TRBV27; clone_size: .; cdr3_aa: CASSPLWGVSTDTQYF; cdr3_nt: TGTGCCAGCAGTCCCCTCTGGGGAGTAAGCACAGATACGCAGTATTTT
d_call: TRBD2; j_call: TRBJ2-7; cdr3_length: 13; v_call: TRBV30; clone_size: .; cdr3_aa: CAWRTSASYEQYF; cdr3_nt: TGTGCCTGGAGGACTAGCGCGTCCTACGAGCAGTACTTC
d_call: .; j_call: TRBJ1-1; cdr3_length: 11; v_call: TRBV5-6; clone_size: .; cdr3_aa: CASSAYTEAFF; cdr3_nt: TGTGCCAGCAGCGCATACACCGAAGCTTTCTTT
d_call: .; j_call: TRBJ2-2; cdr3_length: 15; v_call: TRBV28; clone_size: few; cdr3_aa: CASSLRGRVTGELFF; cdr3_nt: TGTGCCAGCAGTTTACGTGGCAGGGTCACCGGGGAGCTGTTTTTT
d_call: TRBD2; j_call: TRBJ2-7; cdr3_length: 18; v_call: TRBV28; clone_size: .; cdr3_aa: CASSFHGVSASGSREQYF; cdr3_nt: TGTGCCAGCAGTTTTCACGGTGTCTCGGCTAGCGGCTCACGCGAGCAGTACTTC
d_call: .; j_call: TRBJ2-5; cdr3_length: 12; v_call: TRBV6-5; clone_size: .; cdr3_aa: CASSSLRETQYF; cdr3_nt: TGTGCCAGCAGTTCATTGAGGGAGACCCAGTACTTC
d_call: .; j_call: TRBJ1-4; cdr3_length: 15; v_call: TRBV5-1; clone_size: .; cdr3_aa: CASSLQGRANEKLFF; cdr3_nt: TGCGCCAGCAGCTTGCAGGGCAGGGCGAATGAAAAACTGTTTTTT
d_call: .; j_call: TRBJ2-3; cdr3_length: 11; v_call: TRBV30; clone_size: .; cdr3_aa: CAWSVESTQYF; cdr3_nt: TGTGCCTGGAGTGTAGAGTCGACGCAGTATTTT
d_call: .; j_call: TRBJ2-7; cdr3_length: 14; v_call: TRBV28; clone_size: .; cdr3_aa: CASDQGGDLDEQYF; cdr3_nt: TGTGCCAGCGACCAGGGGGGAGATCTGGACGAGCAGTACTTC